This T cell receptor (beta chain) stems from a study of blood T cell repertoires in COVID-19. Whole-study context: Spain, Italy and the United States supplied samples that represented acute and convalescent COVID-19. In each case, the material was cDNA or gDNA derived from T cells, B-cell-depleted T cells, or PBMCs.

Original methodology: Counts of nucleated cells, estimated from reference gene primer amplification, were obtained. Using immunoSEQ multiplex PCR, the repertoire was profiled, and TCRdb retains in-frame clones only, with some absent. V, J and clone size were drawn from that table, and D and trimming were deduced from the DNA. The sample has about 220,000 clones, around 80% seen once; the top ten hold roughly 13%. The CDR3 length is 15 residues. Germline V CDR1 and CDR2: LGHNA, YSLEER. After removal of 4 bases from V and 10 bases from J, the junction contained 10 bases not matched to a gene. The clonotype was recovered from a human donor in a cohort sampled during active COVID-19. Sequencing used peripheral blood. V and J are TRBV4-3 and TRBJ2-1; 10 nucleotides match TRBD2. CDR3 region: CASSPGLAGADEQFF. In DNA, the CDR3 is TGCGCCAGCAGCCCGGGGCTAGCGGGGGCCGACGAGCAGTTCTTC.